These 5 T cell receptor beta chains originate from one sample sequenced in a study of cytomegalovirus exposure and HLA in healthy donors. Clones were read by immunoSEQ multiplex PCR, and TCRdb kept only the in-frame ones, dropping some. The sample contains tens of thousands of clones, less than 90% of which appear only once. The material sequenced was PBMCs. Receptor source: a woman younger than 30 in good health and CMV-seropositive.

This rearrangement joins TRBV30 to TRBJ2-3; 8 positions agree with TRBD1. Germline CDR1 GTSNPN, CDR2 SVGIG (reference sequence). Unmatched junction bases numbered 6, after V lost 4 bases and J lost 0 bases. The CDR3 consists of 15 residues. CDR3 coding DNA: TGTGCCTGGAACCAGGGGGCGACTAGCACAGATACGCAGTATTTT. Protein product: CAWNQGATSTDTQYF.

The CDR3 DNA reads as TGTGCCAGCAGCTTAGTCCGGACAGCTAGCTCCTACGAGCAGTACTTC. Residues: CASSLVRTASSYEQYF. The genes are TRBV7-9 and TRBJ2-7; TRBD1 is a possible D gene (6 bases). CDR1 SEHNR and CDR2 FQNEAQ come from the germline V gene (reference sequence). Trimming took off 1 base at V and 0 bases at J, with 13 bases between the two ends. This CDR3 is 16 amino acids long.

In its sample, this clone was seen once. The V and J genes are TRBV18 and TRBJ2-3, with D possibly TRBD2 on 5 matching bases. Per the germline V gene, CDR1 is KGHSH and CDR2 is LQKENI. V lost 0 bases, J lost 3 bases, and 13 bases lay in between. The CDR3 consists of 16 residues. The CDR3 bases are TGTGCCAGCTCACCACCTGAGGGAATGGGAACAGATACGCAGTATTTT. It is translated as CASSPPEGMGTDTQYF.

The chain has TRBV7-8 and TRBJ1-1; 7 nucleotides align to TRBD1. The CDR3 runs 16 residues. The junction had 6 bases not matched to a gene; V was cut back by 1 base and J by 1 base. In germline, CDR1 is SGHVS, CDR2 FQNEAQ. CDR3 region: CASSLGEWDRNTEAFF. The CDR3 region has the DNA TGTGCCAGCAGCTTAGGCGAATGGGACAGGAACACTGAAGCTTTCTTT.

The chain carries TRBV15 and TRBJ2-3; D may be TRBD2 (6 bases). The CDR3 loop spans 15 amino acids. Trimming pared 0 bases from V and 2 bases from J, leaving 9 bases between. Per germline, CDR1 LNHNV and CDR2 YYDKDF (reference sequence). The CDR3 region has the DNA TGTGCCACCAGCAGAGACGGACTAACCACAGATACGCAGTATTTT. Residues: CATSRDGLTTDTQYF. The variable domain in full, with the rest retrieved from reference TRBV15 and TRBJ2-3, is DAMVIQNPRYQVTQFGKPVTLSCSQTLNHNVMYWYQQKSSQAPKLLFHYYDKDFNNEADTPDNFQSRRPNTSFCFLDIRSPGLGDTAMYLCATSRDGLTTDTQYFGPGTRLTVL.